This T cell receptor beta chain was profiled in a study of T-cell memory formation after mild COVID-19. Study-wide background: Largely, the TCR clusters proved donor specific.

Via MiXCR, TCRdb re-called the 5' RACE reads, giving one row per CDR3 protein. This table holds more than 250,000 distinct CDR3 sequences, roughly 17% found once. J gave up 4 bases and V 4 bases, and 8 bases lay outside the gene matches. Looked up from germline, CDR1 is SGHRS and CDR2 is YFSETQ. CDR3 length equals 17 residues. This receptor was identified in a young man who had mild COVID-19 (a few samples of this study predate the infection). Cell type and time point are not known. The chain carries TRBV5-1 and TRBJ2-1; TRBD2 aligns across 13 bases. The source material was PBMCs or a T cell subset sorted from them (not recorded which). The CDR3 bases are TGCGCCAGCAGCACCCCACTAGCGGGGGGGCAATACAATGAGCAGTTCTTC. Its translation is CASSTPLAGGQYNEQFF.